This passage covers 13 T cell receptor beta chains from one sample sequenced in a study of T cell repertoires in cytomegalovirus infection. Using its own MiXCR run on the reads, TCRdb lists one record per CDR3 protein. The data show fewer than 1,000,000 distinct CDR3 sequences, approximately 32% seen once. These receptors have no identified antigens. The sample consisted of cultured CD8+ T cells from PBMCs, taken from culture after CMV antigen stimulation. The receptors were gathered from a human donor in good health (CMV status not recorded). Some clones in this sample may be carry-over from other donors' samples.

This chain links TRBV27 with TRBJ1-1; D is ambiguous. There are 14 residues in the CDR3. V was trimmed by 2 bases and J by 3 bases, leaving 10 bases between them. The germline V gene has CDR1 MNHEY and CDR2 SMNVEV (reference sequence). The chain's CDR3 is CASSLDSHDTEAFF. For the CDR3, the DNA is TGTGCCAGCAGTTTAGATTCGCACGACACTGAAGCTTTCTTT.

This clonotype has a handful of counts. V and J are TRBV7-2 and TRBJ2-7; D may be TRBD2 (6 bases). CDR1 SGHTA and CDR2 FQGNSA come from the germline V gene. The CDR3 has 13 amino acids. V lost 5 bases to trimming and J lost 7 bases, with 15 bases between them. The CDR3 reads CASSLNLGREQYV. CDR3 nucleotide sequence: TGTGCCAGCAGCCTGAACTTAGGGAGGGAGCAGTACGTC.

This chain uses TRBV4-1 with TRBJ2-5; 7 bases are a match to TRBD2. Germline CDR1 reads MGHRA; CDR2 reads YSYEKL. CDR3 size: 15 residues. V shed 0 bases, J shed 5 bases, and the junction held 6 bases outside the gene matches. The CDR3 DNA follows: TGCGCCAGCAGCCAAGATGGGGAGGGGTGGGAGACCCAGTACTTC. Its protein is CASSQDGEGWETQYF.

This clonotype was found a few times. The J gene is TRBJ1-2, the V gene TRBV6-2 or TRBV6-3; D uncertain. CDR1 is MNHEY, CDR2 SVGEGT, per germline. Trimming shortened V by 0 bases and J by 6 bases, and 17 bases separated the two germline ends. This CDR3 has 16 amino acids. CDR3: CASSYSSLVPGDGYTF. The DNA for the CDR3 is TGTGCCAGCAGTTACTCGAGTTTGGTTCCGGGCGATGGCTACACCTTC.

This chain links TRBV18 with TRBJ2-4; D could derive from TRBD1 or TRBD2 (5 bases each). The germline V and J ends were trimmed by 0 bases and 6 bases, with 18 bases remaining between them. Germline CDR1 reads KGHSH; CDR2 reads LQKENI. This CDR3 has 17 amino acids. The CDR3 bases are TGTGCCAGCTCACCACCGGATTATTGGGACCAGGGAAACATTCAGTACTTC. Residues: CASSPPDYWDQGNIQYF.

This clonotype was picked up a small number of times. The J gene is TRBJ2-3, the V gene TRBV24-1; D gene uncertain. The CDR3 contains 13 residues. Germline V gives CDR1 KGHDR, CDR2 SFDVKD. The germline V and J ends were trimmed by 0 bases and 10 bases, with 10 bases remaining between them. The CDR3 DNA reads as TGTGCCACCAGTGATTTGGCCGGATTACCGCAGTATTTT. This codes for CATSDLAGLPQYF.

The chain uses TRBV4-1 and TRBJ2-3; D gene unclear. Germline CDR1 reads MGHRA; CDR2 reads YSYEKL. The V end lost 5 bases, the J end lost 1 base, and 10 bases lay between the germline ends. The CDR3 runs 14 residues. The CDR3 nucleotides read TGCGCCAGCAGCGCGCGTATTGGCACAGATACGCAGTATTTT. Translated: CASSARIGTDTQYF.

The sample holds many counts of this clonotype. This chain links TRBV19 with TRBJ1-1, with D unclear. The CDR3 is 13 residues long. Germline V gene lookup returns CDR1 LNHDA and CDR2 SQIVND (reference sequence). Trimming stripped 9 bases from V and 0 bases from J, with 11 bases between. This CDR3 reads CASSLGMNTEAFF. CDR3 nucleotide sequence: TGTGCCAGCAGCTTAGGGATGAACACTGAAGCTTTCTTT.

This clonotype was detected ten times or more. V gene TRBV7-2 combines with J gene TRBJ2-3; possibly TRBD1 for D (7 bases). The CDR3 consists of 16 residues. Trimming removed 3 bases from V and 3 bases from J, with 16 bases in between. Germline V gene sequence: CDR1 SGHTA, CDR2 FQGNSA. The CDR3 spells CASSFRGRGATDTQYF. CDR3 sequence (DNA): TGTGCCAGCAGCTTCCGAGGCAGGGGGGCTACAGATACGCAGTATTTT.

This clonotype was seen a handful of times. CDR3 coding DNA: TGTGCCAGCAGCTCCCCAGGGGCGGGCGCGGAGGAAAAACTGTTTTTT. It is translated as CASSSPGAGAEEKLFF. The rearrangement links TRBV7-2 to TRBJ1-4, with D perhaps matching TRBD1 (6 bases). The germline V gene has CDR1 SGHTA and CDR2 FQGNSA. The CDR3 consists of 16 residues. The V gene lost 4 bases and the J gene lost 8 bases, with 20 bases spanning the gap.

This clonotype was detected only a few times. V usage is TRBV7-9 and J usage is TRBJ2-1; the match to TRBD1 covers 9 bases. Looked up from germline, CDR1 is SEHNR and CDR2 is FQNEAQ (reference sequence). The V gene end was trimmed by 3 bases and the J gene end by 6 bases; junction bases not matched to a gene: 9. The CDR3 has 16 residues. CDR3 amino acids: CASSFSGTGYSNEQFF. In nucleotides, the CDR3 is TGTGCCAGCAGCTTCTCCGGGACAGGGTATAGCAATGAGCAGTTCTTC.

J is TRBJ2-1 and V is TRBV3-1, with D hard to call. Germline assignment: CDR1 LGHDT and CDR2 YNNKEL (reference sequence). Between the trimmed V and J ends, which lost 0 bases and 5 bases, there was a span of 8 bases. This CDR3 spans 14 amino acids. CDR3 amino acids: CASSQDWSNNEQFF. The CDR3, as DNA: TGTGCCAGCAGCCAAGATTGGTCAAACAATGAGCAGTTCTTC.

The J gene is TRBJ2-5, the V gene TRBV24-1; 12 nucleotides agree with TRBD1. Germline trimming cut 3 bases from V and 3 bases from J; bases unmatched to any gene: 4. CDR1 and CDR2 from the germline V gene are KGHDR and SFDVKD. The CDR3 length is 16 residues. The CDR3 sequence is CATSDPGQGAKETQYF. CDR3 nucleotide sequence: TGTGCCACCAGTGATCCGGGACAGGGGGCTAAAGAGACCCAGTACTTC.